The 14 T cell receptor beta chains reported below all come from one sample, sequenced in a study of neoadjuvant anti-PD-1 for oral cavity cancer. Data came from immunoSEQ multiplex PCR; TCRdb stores just in-frame clones and leaves some out. Seen here are some 6,000 clones, about 61% observed once, and the top ten hold more than 8%. The sequencing used tumor tissue, collected before nivolumab (anti-PD-1) treatment. The receptors derive from a person aged 35 to 85 with oral cavity squamous cell carcinoma.

This clone was seen only a few times. The CDR3 sequence: CASSRQGSNEKLFF. In DNA form, the CDR3 reads TGTGCCAGCAGTCGACAGGGGTCTAATGAAAAACTGTTTTTT. V gene TRBV6-1 combines with J gene TRBJ1-4; 8 nucleotides match TRBD1. Per germline, CDR1 MNHNS and CDR2 SASEGT. CDR3 length: 14 residues. V lost 5 bases to trimming and J lost 3 bases; unmatched junction nucleotides: 2.

This chain uses TRBV19 with TRBJ1-1; 9 nucleotides align to TRBD1. V was pared by 7 bases and J by 2 bases, with 2 bases of the junction left unmatched. This CDR3 has 13 amino acids. The V gene's germline CDR1 is LNHDA and CDR2 SQIVND (reference sequence). CDR3 region: CASKGQGNTEAFF. CDR3 coding DNA: TGTGCCAGTAAGGGACAGGGAAACACTGAAGCTTTCTTT.

This chain links TRBV27 with TRBJ1-1, with 9 bases matching TRBD1. Per germline, CDR1 MNHEY and CDR2 SMNVEV (reference sequence). The CDR3 contains 14 residues. J gave up 5 bases and V 6 bases, and 7 bases lay outside the gene matches. The chain's CDR3 is CASRVQGANTEAFF. CDR3 DNA sequence: TGTGCCAGCAGGGTACAGGGGGCTAATACTGAAGCTTTCTTT.

The V call is TRBV4-2, the J call TRBJ1-1; D is unresolved. The V end lost 0 bases, the J end lost 11 bases, and 13 bases lay between the germline ends. CDR1 and CDR2 from the germline V gene are LGHNA and YNFKEQ. The CDR3 length is 13 residues. Here the CDR3 reads CASSQDAPQRAFF. The CDR3 nucleotides read TGTGCCAGCAGCCAAGATGCGCCACAGAGGGCTTTCTTT.

The V call is TRBV15, the J call TRBJ1-3; TRBD1 might be the D (6 bases). The CDR3 has 16 amino acids. CDR1 is LNHNV and CDR2 is YYDKDF in the germline V gene (reference sequence). Trimming took off 1 base at V and 0 bases at J, with 10 bases between the two ends. CDR3 sequence reads: CATSRATTGSGNTIYF. The CDR3 DNA reads TGTGCCACCAGCAGAGCCACGACAGGCTCTGGAAACACCATATATTTT.

This clone was seen only a few times. The DNA for the CDR3 is TGTGCCTGGTCTCTCGCTACGGGACTCTCCTACGAGCAGTACTTC. This sequence encodes CAWSLATGLSYEQYF. This rearrangement joins TRBV30 to TRBJ2-7, with TRBD2 as a possible D gene (6 bases). Trimming stripped 5 bases from V and 0 bases from J, with 17 bases between. The CDR3 has 15 residues. Germline lookup yields CDR1 GTSNPN and CDR2 SVGIG (reference sequence).

This clone has a single count. The chain carries TRBV30 and TRBJ1-1; no definite D call. Trimming took off 1 base at V and 8 bases at J, with 8 bases between the two ends. Germline V lookup: CDR1 GTSNPN, CDR2 SVGIG (reference sequence). The CDR3 consists of 11 residues. CDR3 protein: CAWSEIVEAFF. In nucleotides, the CDR3 is TGTGCCTGGAGTGAGATAGTAGAAGCTTTCTTT.

This clone came up once. The CDR3 sequence: CASSQSGRRFYEQYF. CDR3 nucleotide sequence: TGTGCCAGCAGCCAAAGCGGGCGTAGGTTCTACGAGCAGTACTTC. The V call is TRBV5-5, the J call TRBJ2-7; D is possibly TRBD2 (6 bases). The CDR3 consists of 15 residues. Trimming pared 4 bases from V and 3 bases from J, leaving 17 bases between. Germline V gives CDR1 SGHKS, CDR2 YYEKEE (reference sequence).

The chain links TRBV7-8 to TRBJ2-1; D is tentatively TRBD1 or TRBD2 (5 bases each). CDR1 and CDR2 (germline): SGHVS, FQNEAQ. Trimming cost V 4 bases and J 9 bases, with 16 bases left between them. The CDR3 is 14 residues long. The CDR3 loop is CASSYRDPMAEQFF. The CDR3 nucleotides are TGTGCCAGCAGCTACCGGGACCCTATGGCTGAGCAGTTCTTC.

The V gene is TRBV7-9, the J gene TRBJ2-7, with D uncertain. This CDR3 contains 16 residues. V was trimmed by 7 bases and J by 3 bases, leaving 22 bases between them. Germline-derived CDR1 and CDR2 are SEHNR and FQNEAQ (reference sequence). DNA for the CDR3: TGTGCCAGCATCATAAGGGTAGCCAAGAGGTACTACGAGCAGTACTTC. Translated, it gives CASIIRVAKRYYEQYF.

The V call is TRBV6-5, the J call TRBJ1-4; D is unresolved. Trimming took off 9 bases at V and 7 bases at J, with 15 bases between the two ends. CDR3 length equals 13 residues. The germline V gene has CDR1 MNHEY and CDR2 SVGAGI. CDR3 amino acids: CASNKAGLEKLFF. CDR3 nucleotide sequence: TGTGCCAGTAATAAGGCAGGCCTTGAAAAACTGTTTTTT.

In this sample, this clone turned up a few times. The V call is TRBV18, the J call TRBJ1-3; D possibly corresponds to TRBD1 (5 bases). Trimming removed 5 bases from V and 0 bases from J, with 11 bases in between. The germline gives CDR1 KGHSH, CDR2 LQKENI. The CDR3 totals 15 residues. CDR3 DNA sequence: TGTGCCAGCTCAACGACGGGGGGCTCTGGAAACACCATATATTTT. It yields the protein CASSTTGGSGNTIYF. Together with reference TRBV18 and TRBJ1-3, the CDR3 gives the full variable domain: NAGVMQNPRHLVRRRGQEARLRCSPMKGHSHVYWYRQLPEEGLKFMVYLQKENIIDESGMPKERFSAEFPKEGPSILRIQQVVRGDSAAYFCASSTTGGSGNTIYFGEGSWLTVV.

The chain couples TRBV2 to TRBJ1-2, with D unclear. This CDR3 contains 12 residues. V was cut by 2 bases and J by 4 bases, with 5 bases left in between. Germline CDR1 reads SNHLY; CDR2 reads FYNNEI. This CDR3 reads CASSESVYGYTF. In nucleotides, the CDR3 is TGTGCCAGCAGTGAAAGCGTCTATGGCTACACCTTC.

The chain has TRBV11-2 and TRBJ2-7; 9 bases agree with TRBD1. Germline V gives CDR1 SGHAT, CDR2 FQNNGV. The V and J ends lost 4 bases and 4 bases, in that order; junction bases with no gene match: 8. The CDR3 extends over 15 amino acids. CDR3 protein: CASSSSTGGEYEQYF. The CDR3 region has the DNA TGTGCCAGCAGCTCGTCGACAGGGGGAGAGTACGAGCAGTACTTC.